Following are 29 T cell receptor beta chains from one sample sequenced in a study of blood T cells in healthy people across ages. For the second PCR, which ran for roughly 7 to 11 cycles, a sample-barcoded 5' primer and a J-beta primer mix were used. TCRdb reprocessed the 5' RACE reads via MiXCR and lists one record per CDR3 protein. This sample has some 940,000 distinct CDR3 sequences, with roughly 29% found just once. This sample was also put to use in a study of T cells of mothers and their children.

Input material: blood. The receptor set was obtained from a woman in her thirties or forties in good health.

This clonotype was observed a few times. V is TRBV25-1 and J is TRBJ1-6, with TRBD1 as a possible D gene (5 bases). The V gene's germline CDR1 is MGHDK and CDR2 SYGVNS. CDR3 length: 14 residues. V gave up 3 bases and J gave up 7 bases, with 10 bases separating them. This chain's CDR3 is CASSDPEGNSPLHF. The CDR3 DNA is TGTGCCAGCAGTGACCCGGAGGGGAATTCACCCCTCCACTTT.

This clonotype came up a few times. J is TRBJ2-2 and V is TRBV29-1, with 10 bases fitting TRBD2. V gave up 7 bases and J gave up 5 bases; unmatched junction bases: 7. In germline, CDR1 is SQVTM, CDR2 ANQGSEA. The CDR3 runs 14 residues. The CDR3 reads CSGALAGRTGELFF. The CDR3, as DNA: TGCAGCGGAGCACTAGCGGGGCGAACCGGGGAGCTGTTTTTT.

This clonotype was observed many times. The V gene is TRBV7-8, the J gene TRBJ2-7; 7 bases align to TRBD2. This CDR3 comprises 13 residues. Per the germline V gene, CDR1 is SGHVS and CDR2 is FQNEAQ. V dropped 0 bases and J dropped 6; count of bases not matched to a gene: 2. This CDR3 reads CASSLAGGSEQYF. The CDR3 DNA reads as TGTGCCAGCAGCTTAGCGGGGGGGAGCGAGCAGTACTTC.

A remark on this clonotype: The junction differs from germline at one of its ends, possibly a read error. The gene calls are TRBV20-1 and TRBJ1-1; no reliable D call. Per germline, CDR1 DFQATT and CDR2 SNEGSKA (reference sequence). CDR3 length equals 13 residues. The CDR3 bases are TGCAGCGCTAGCCTTCCCCCATCCCAAGGAGCTTTCTTT. Its protein product is CSASLPPSQGAFF.

The gene calls are TRBV12-3 or TRBV12-4 and TRBJ2-2; possible D gene TRBD2, 6 bases. The CDR3 loop spans 14 amino acids. Trimming left V 6 bases short and J 7 bases short, with 15 bases between. The CDR3 is CASRSGTEYGELFF. For the CDR3, the DNA is TGTGCCAGCAGATCCGGGACTGAATACGGGGAGCTGTTTTTT.

This clonotype was counted at least ten times. V usage is TRBV7-2 and J usage is TRBJ2-7; either TRBD1 or TRBD2 may fit D (5 bases each). The CDR3 loop spans 14 amino acids. V lost 7 bases, J lost 1 base, and 14 bases lay in between. Looked up from germline, CDR1 is SGHTA and CDR2 is FQGNSA. CDR3: CASTTGHSSYEQYF. For the CDR3, the DNA is TGTGCCAGCACAACGGGGCACTCATCCTACGAGCAGTACTTC.

This clonotype was observed a handful of times. The V and J genes are TRBV7-2 and TRBJ2-6; 7 positions agree with TRBD1. Germline V gene lookup returns CDR1 SGHTA and CDR2 FQGNSA. The CDR3 totals 17 residues. The ends lost 5 bases at V and 0 bases at J; junction bases unmatched: 7. The CDR3, as DNA: TGTGCCAGCAGCCTGACCGGGACAGCCTCTGGGGCCAACGTCCTGACTTTC. It specifies CASSLTGTASGANVLTF.

This clonotype has ten or more counts. The rearrangement uses TRBV14 and TRBJ2-7; 8 positions agree with TRBD2. CDR1 SGHDN and CDR2 FVKESK come from the germline V gene. The CDR3 contains 12 residues. V dropped 4 bases and J dropped 7; count of bases not matched to a gene: 3. This chain's CDR3 is CASSRGGREQYF. Written as DNA, the CDR3 is TGTGCCAGCAGCCGCGGGGGGAGGGAGCAGTACTTC.

This clonotype has a count of ten or more. The chain couples TRBV5-1 to TRBJ2-2; D gene unclear. This CDR3 has 13 amino acids. V was pared by 2 bases and J by 6 bases, with 8 bases between. In germline, CDR1 is SGHRS, CDR2 YFSETQ. In DNA, the CDR3 is TGCGCCAGCAGCTTAAGGACGTCCGGGGAGCTGTTTTTT. Its translation: CASSLRTSGELFF. Full variable domain (missing parts from reference TRBV5-1 and TRBJ2-2): KAGVTQTPRYLIKTRGQQVTLSCSPISGHRSVSWYQQTPGQGLQFLFEYFSETQRNKGNFPGRFSGRQFSNSRSEMNVSTLELGDSALYLCASSLRTSGELFFGEGSRLTVL.

The chain joins TRBV27 to TRBJ1-1, with D hard to call. Germline V gives CDR1 MNHEY, CDR2 SMNVEV (reference sequence). The CDR3 has 15 residues. V lost 9 bases and J 1 base, leaving 18 bases between the germline ends. CDR3 amino acids: CASIIGRGRNTEAFF. The DNA of the CDR3 is TGTGCCAGTATTATCGGGCGGGGTAGGAACACTGAAGCTTTCTTT.

The chain employs TRBV7-9 and TRBJ2-1; D may be TRBD2 (7 bases). CDR1 and CDR2 (germline): SEHNR, FQNEAQ (reference sequence). The CDR3 runs 15 residues. V lost 5 bases and J 6 bases, leaving 17 bases between the germline ends. This CDR3 reads CASSPRGVAGNEQFF. The DNA of the CDR3 is TGTGCCAGCAGCCCTAGGGGGGTAGCGGGCAATGAGCAGTTCTTC.

This clonotype was detected only a few times. The V gene is TRBV20-1, the J gene TRBJ2-5; maybe TRBD2 (5 bases). This CDR3 spans 14 amino acids. V lost 5 bases to trimming and J lost 4 bases, with 17 bases between them. CDR1 is DFQATT, CDR2 SNEGSKA, per germline (reference sequence). CDR3 DNA: TGCAGTGCTGTAAGGCAGGCGAGGGTAGAGACCCAGTACTTC. This gives the protein CSAVRQARVETQYF.

The rearrangement links TRBV12-3 or TRBV12-4 to TRBJ1-1; unclear D gene. V gave up 7 bases and J gave up 4 bases, with 7 bases separating them. This CDR3 has 11 residues. In nucleotides, the CDR3 is TGTGCCAGCACCCAAGCCACTGAAGCTTTCTTT. Protein sequence: CASTQATEAFF.

As concerns this clonotype: One base away lies a much larger clone, so this may be a sequencing read error. This sequence joins TRBV12-3 or TRBV12-4 and TRBJ2-1; D may be TRBD1 (5 bases). The CDR3 consists of 14 residues. The CDR3, as DNA: TGTGCCAGCAGTTTACAGGGTGGACACAATGAGCAGGTCTTC. Residues: CASSLQGGHNEQVF.

The V gene is TRBV27, the J gene TRBJ2-3; D assignment may be TRBD1 or TRBD2 (6 bases each). The CDR3 extends over 17 amino acids. Trimming cost V 0 bases and J 2 bases, with 15 bases left between them. The germline V gene has CDR1 MNHEY and CDR2 SMNVEV (reference sequence). The CDR3 is CASSLSSGGDLTDTQYF. The CDR3 bases are TGTGCCAGCAGTTTATCTTCCGGGGGCGACCTCACAGATACGCAGTATTTT.

The chain uses TRBV27 and TRBJ2-7; TRBD2 matches 11 bases. Germline V gene sequence: CDR1 MNHEY, CDR2 SMNVEV (reference sequence). After removal of 0 bases from V and 2 bases from J, the junction contained 9 bases not matched to a gene. This CDR3 has 18 residues. The CDR3 protein is CASSLSRGVTSGTYEQYF. CDR3 in DNA: TGTGCCAGCAGTTTATCGAGGGGGGTGACTAGCGGGACCTACGAGCAGTACTTC.

In this sample, this clonotype turned up a few times. At one end, the junction sequence differs from germline, possibly due to a read error. This sequence joins TRBV7-2 and TRBJ2-1, with D perhaps TRBD2 (5 bases). Judging by the DNA end, TRBJ2-7 fits better; the J call may be wrong. In germline, CDR1 is SGHTA, CDR2 FQGNSA. The CDR3 sequence is 14 residues long. The CDR3 DNA reads TGTGCCGGCAGCCAAGGGAGCTCCTACAATGAGCAGTACTTC. It codes for CAGSQGSSYNEQYF.

At least ten counts were recorded for this clonotype. Here the CDR3 DNA reads TGCAGTGCTAGCGGGGGGAGTCCCGAGCAGTACTTC. It translates to CSASGGSPEQYF. This chain connects TRBV20-1 to TRBJ2-7; 7 positions match TRBD2. CDR3 length: 12 residues. V was pared by 3 bases and J by 6 bases, with 5 bases of the junction left unmatched. Germline loops: CDR1 DFQATT, CDR2 SNEGSKA (reference sequence).

This clonotype was counted once. The chain combines TRBV28 with TRBJ2-1; 11 nucleotides align to TRBD2. Germline V gene data show CDR1 as MDHEN and CDR2 as SYDVKM. This CDR3 comprises 16 residues. J gave up 4 bases and V 3 bases, and 5 bases lay outside the gene matches. CDR3 residues: CASSLGTSGPYNEQFF. In DNA, the CDR3 is TGTGCCAGCAGTTTGGGGACTAGCGGACCGTACAATGAGCAGTTCTTC. The whole variable domain, filled in from reference TRBV28 and TRBJ2-1, reads DVKVTQSSRYLVKRTGEKVFLECVQDMDHENMFWYRQDPGLGLRLIYFSYDVKMKEKGDIPEGYSVSREKKERFSLILESASTNQTSMYLCASSLGTSGPYNEQFFGPGTRLTVL.

On this clonotype itself: The junction shows a germline mismatch at one end, possibly a read error. V usage is TRBV7-9 and J usage is TRBJ1-1, with a tentative D call TRBD1 (6 bases). CDR3 size: 16 residues. The germline V gene has CDR1 SEHNR and CDR2 FQNEAQ (reference sequence). DNA for the CDR3: TGTGCCAGCAGCTTAGGGCTAGGGACAACGAACGCTGAAGCTTTCTTT. This translates into CASSLGLGTTNAEAFF.

This clonotype appeared many times. V gene TRBV12-3 or TRBV12-4 combines with J gene TRBJ2-3; D ambiguous. CDR3 length: 13 residues. V was shortened by 6 bases and J by 6 bases, with 13 bases between the two germline ends. CDR3 in DNA: TGTGCCAGCAGCCTGACGCTTGGGGATACGCAGTATTTT. Amino acid sequence: CASSLTLGDTQYF.

In this sample, this clonotype turned up many times. CDR3 region: CAKQGVLLDRTYEQYF. The CDR3 DNA reads TGTGCCAAACAGGGAGTCCTGTTAGACAGGACCTACGAGCAGTACTTC. This chain uses TRBV28 with TRBJ2-7; the D gene is possibly TRBD1 (6 bases). Trimming took 10 bases from V and 2 from J, leaving 24 bases between them. The germline V gene has CDR1 MDHEN and CDR2 SYDVKM. This CDR3 contains 16 residues. The whole variable domain, remainder taken from reference TRBV28 and TRBJ2-7, is DVKVTQSSRYLVKRTGEKVFLECVQDMDHENMFWYRQDPGLGLRLIYFSYDVKMKEKGDIPEGYSVSREKKERFSLILESASTNQTSMYLCAKQGVLLDRTYEQYFGPGTRLTVT.

This clonotype showed up just a few times. The V gene is TRBV20-1, the J gene TRBJ2-6, with D unclear. V dropped 1 base and J dropped 10 bases, with 11 bases sitting between them. The CDR3 extends over 13 amino acids. Looked up from germline, CDR1 is DFQATT and CDR2 is SNEGSKA (reference sequence). The CDR3 protein is CSARGAAPNVLTF. The DNA of the CDR3 is TGCAGTGCTAGAGGGGCTGCCCCGAACGTCCTGACTTTC.

The gene calls are TRBV5-6 and TRBJ2-7, with 11 bases that match TRBD1. Looked up from germline, CDR1 is SGHDT and CDR2 is YYEEEE. The CDR3 covers 15 residues. The J segment lost 7 bases and the V segment lost 4 bases, leaving 10 bases of the junction unmatched. The CDR3 bases are TGTGCCAGCAGCCTCGGACAGGGGGCTCTTAATGAGCAGTACTTC. This translates into CASSLGQGALNEQYF.

This clonotype was found many times. The rearrangement joins TRBV6-5 to TRBJ2-5; 9 bases match TRBD2. The CDR3 sequence is 14 residues long. The V segment lost 5 bases and the J segment 4 bases; nucleotides outside the gene matches: 5. CDR1 is MNHEY and CDR2 is SVGAGI in the germline V gene. This chain's CDR3 is CASSPAGGAETQYF. CDR3 DNA: TGTGCCAGCAGTCCCGCGGGGGGGGCAGAGACCCAGTACTTC.

The sample holds a few counts of this clonotype. The V and J genes are TRBV6-1 and TRBJ1-1, with TRBD1 matching over 9 bases. The ends lost 3 bases at V and 5 bases at J; junction bases unmatched: 4. Germline values: CDR1 MNHNS, CDR2 SASEGT. The CDR3 length is 14 residues. CDR3 DNA: TGTGCCAGCAGTGACCCGGGACAGGGAACTGAAGCTTTCTTT. Its protein is CASSDPGQGTEAFF.

This clonotype was counted once. This sequence joins TRBV15 and TRBJ2-4; TRBD2 aligns across 9 bases. Germline CDR1 and CDR2: LNHNV and YYDKDF (reference sequence). This CDR3 is built from 13 residues. The J segment lost 12 bases and the V segment lost 4 bases, leaving 7 bases of the junction unmatched. CDR3 DNA sequence: TGTGCCACCAGCACTATAGCGGGAGAGAGTCAGTACTTC. Encoded protein: CATSTIAGESQYF.

The gene calls are TRBV20-1 and TRBJ2-1, with TRBD2 matching 8 bases. This CDR3 spans 13 amino acids. V trimming: 2 bases; J trimming: 9 bases; junction bases outside the gene matches: 6. CDR1 and CDR2 from the germline V gene are DFQATT and SNEGSKA (reference sequence). CDR3 DNA: TGCAGTGCTAGATTCCCCCTAGCGGGTGAGCAGTTCTTC. As protein: CSARFPLAGEQFF.

This clonotype turned up a few times. This chain uses TRBV2 with TRBJ2-4; D call uncertain. The last part of the DNA fits TRBJ2-7 better; the J call may be wrong. Germline CDR1 SNHLY, CDR2 FYNNEI. This CDR3 comprises 15 residues. DNA for the CDR3: TGTGCCACCAGCCAGGACGCGCACCCAATCTACGAGCAGTACTTC. Translating gives CATSQDAHPIYEQYF.